These 13 T cell receptor beta chains were all obtained from the same sample, sequenced in a study of T-cell memory formation after mild COVID-19. One entry per CDR3 protein results from TCRdb running MiXCR on the 5' RACE reads. This table holds hundreds of thousands of distinct CDR3 sequences, roughly 8.2% found once. The sequenced sample consisted of PBMCs or a T cell subset sorted from them (not recorded which). Every receptor here comes from a man younger than 35 who had mild COVID-19 (a few samples of this study predate the infection). Cell type and time point are not known.

This clonotype was seen only a few times. The CDR3 loop reads CASSYSFSTDTQYF. CDR3 bases: TGTGCCAGCAGTTACTCTTTCAGCACAGATACGCAGTATTTT. The chain links TRBV6-5 to TRBJ2-3; D unresolved. This CDR3 has 14 amino acids. The ends were cut back, 0 bases at V and 0 bases at J, with 4 bases in the middle. Looked up from germline, CDR1 is MNHEY and CDR2 is SVGAGI.

This clonotype was counted ten times or more. V and J are TRBV7-2 and TRBJ2-3, with D perhaps matching TRBD1 (6 bases). Trimming shortened V by 4 bases and J by 4 bases, and 18 bases separated the two germline ends. The CDR3 totals 16 residues. Germline V lookup: CDR1 SGHTA, CDR2 FQGNSA. The CDR3 spells CASSSLGHLQSDTQYF. CDR3 DNA: TGTGCCAGCAGCTCCCTGGGACACCTGCAATCAGATACGCAGTATTTT.

This clonotype was observed a few times. V is TRBV13 and J is TRBJ2-3, with 7 bases lining up with TRBD1. The ends lost 6 bases at V and 0 bases at J; junction bases unmatched: 3. Germline V CDR1 and CDR2: PRHDT, FYEKMQ (reference sequence). This CDR3 contains 14 residues. This CDR3 is CASRYRGSTDTQYF. As DNA, the CDR3 is TGTGCCAGCAGGTACAGGGGAAGCACAGATACGCAGTATTTT.

This clonotype was counted a few times. This chain connects TRBV9 to TRBJ2-1; perhaps D is TRBD1 or TRBD2 (6 bases each). The germline V gene has CDR1 SGDLS and CDR2 YYNGEE. V shed 0 bases and J shed 4 bases, with 11 bases lying between them. The CDR3 has 15 residues. The CDR3 protein is CASSVVGGEYNEQFF. The CDR3 nucleotides are TGTGCCAGCAGCGTAGTGGGGGGCGAGTACAATGAGCAGTTCTTC. The variable domain in full, completed from reference TRBV9 and TRBJ2-1, reads DSGVTQTPKHLITATGQRVTLRCSPRSGDLSVYWYQQSLDQGLQFLIQYYNGEERAKGNILERFSAQQFPDLHSELNLSSLELGDSALYFCASSVVGGEYNEQFFGPGTRLTVL.

The chain couples TRBV5-1 to TRBJ2-7; D remains ambiguous. This CDR3 spans 13 amino acids. V lost 4 bases, J lost 6 bases, and 14 bases lay in between. In germline, CDR1 is SGHRS, CDR2 YFSETQ. CDR3 sequence (DNA): TGCGCCAGCAGCCTCGGAGTGGGCCCCGAGCAGTACTTC. Amino acid sequence: CASSLGVGPEQYF. Drawing the rest from reference TRBV5-1 and TRBJ2-7, the complete variable domain is KAGVTQTPRYLIKTRGQQVTLSCSPISGHRSVSWYQQTPGQGLQFLFEYFSETQRNKGNFPGRFSGRQFSNSRSEMNVSTLELGDSALYLCASSLGVGPEQYFGPGTRLTVT.

The gene calls are TRBV20-1 and TRBJ1-5; no reliable D call. The ends were cut back, 2 bases at V and 6 bases at J, with 11 bases in the middle. The V gene's germline CDR1 is DFQATT and CDR2 SNEGSKA (reference sequence). This CDR3 comprises 13 residues. CDR3 in amino acids: CSARNTDGQPQHF. As DNA, the CDR3 is TGCAGTGCTAGAAACACAGATGGTCAGCCCCAGCATTTT.

This clonotype turned up a few times. The V call is TRBV7-2, the J call TRBJ2-3; 15 bases are a match to TRBD2. J was trimmed by 3 bases and V by 5 bases; bases with no gene match: 6. This CDR3 comprises 17 residues. Germline CDR1 reads SGHTA; CDR2 reads FQGNSA. The CDR3 coding sequence is TGTGCCAGCAGCCGGACTAGCGGGGGGGGCGTGACAGATACGCAGTATTTT. Protein: CASSRTSGGGVTDTQYF.

This clonotype came up once. The genes are TRBV4-1 and TRBJ1-2; 7 nucleotides line up with TRBD1. This CDR3 contains 16 residues. Germline lookup yields CDR1 MGHRA and CDR2 YSYEKL. After removal of 0 bases from V and 7 bases from J, the junction contained 11 bases not matched to a gene. The CDR3: CASSQDHDRVSFGYTF. DNA of the CDR3: TGCGCCAGCAGCCAAGACCATGACAGGGTATCGTTTGGCTACACCTTC.

This clonotype has just a few counts. CDR3 DNA: TGTGCCAGCAGCTCCACAGAGAATGAGCAGTTCTTC. Its translation is CASSSTENEQFF. The gene calls are TRBV7-2 and TRBJ2-1, with unresolved D. This CDR3 has 12 residues. Trimming shortened V by 4 bases and J by 7 bases, and 8 bases separated the two germline ends. Germline loops: CDR1 SGHTA, CDR2 FQGNSA.

The rearrangement joins TRBV7-9 to TRBJ2-7; possible D gene TRBD2, 6 bases. CDR3 length equals 15 residues. V was trimmed by 1 base and J by 5 bases, leaving 15 bases between them. In germline, CDR1 is SEHNR, CDR2 FQNEAQ (reference sequence). The CDR3 DNA sequence: TGTGCCAGCAGCTTAGTAGGAGGGGCCAGGGACGAGCAGTACTTC. It yields the protein CASSLVGGARDEQYF.

There are many counts of this clonotype. This chain uses TRBV12-3 or TRBV12-4 with TRBJ1-3; no definite D call. V was pared by 6 bases and J by 0 bases, with 9 bases between. This CDR3 contains 14 residues. The CDR3: CASSRRSSGNTIYF. CDR3 nucleotide sequence: TGTGCCAGCAGCAGGAGGTCCTCTGGAAACACCATATATTTT.

The DNA of the CDR3 is TGTGCCAGCAGCCCGCCCTTGGGCTCTGGAAACACCATATATTTT. This encodes CASSPPLGSGNTIYF. The chain combines TRBV7-2 with TRBJ1-3; the D is unclear. Trimming stripped 5 bases from V and 0 bases from J, with 11 bases between. Germline lookup yields CDR1 SGHTA and CDR2 FQGNSA. The length of the CDR3 is 15 residues.

This clonotype has a handful of counts. The CDR3 DNA sequence: TGTGCCAGCACGCCCCCCGGACAGGGGGTCTACGAGCAGTACTTC. It codes for CASTPPGQGVYEQYF. The chain has TRBV6-1 and TRBJ2-7; 10 nucleotides align to TRBD1. The germline gives CDR1 MNHNS, CDR2 SASEGT. The trim removed 7 bases at V and 3 bases at J, leaving 9 bases unmatched. There are 15 residues in the CDR3.